This T cell receptor beta chain was documented in a study of blood T cell repertoires in COVID-19. Clones were sequenced by immunoSEQ multiplex PCR, and TCRdb holds only the in-frame ones, with some missing. The table includes approximately 150,000 clones, roughly 88% detected once. Researchers sorted participants into cohorts using their self-reported clinical history. In the 2 weeks before study entry, exposed participants met a COVID-19 case, which was PCR-confirmed or clinician-diagnosed. V lost 0 bases and J 5 bases, leaving 14 bases between the germline ends. CDR3 length: 15 amino acids. The V gene's germline CDR1 is SGDLS and CDR2 YYNGEE.

Sequencing input: PBMCs or T cells enriched from blood (not recorded which). This sequence joins TRBV9 and TRBJ1-1; D is possibly TRBD1 (5 bases). The sequence was obtained from a man in his 70s who had been exposed to COVID-19. The CDR3 coding sequence is TGTGCCAGCAGCGTAGCCTCGGAGGGGACGACTGAAGCTTTCTTT. Translated, it gives CASSVASEGTTEAFF.